These 11 T cell receptor beta chains were all obtained from the same sample, sequenced in a study of control samples from healthy donors and cancer patients. Profiled with immunoSEQ multiplex PCR; TCRdb holds only in-frame clones, not every one. The sample lists about 140,000 clones; about 90% were seen once. The sample comprised blood. The source of these receptors is a man younger than 30 in good health.

The chain is built from TRBV7-9 and TRBJ2-1; TRBD1 is a possible D gene (6 bases). V was shortened by 5 bases and J by 6 bases, with 14 bases between the two germline ends. CDR1 is SEHNR, CDR2 FQNEAQ, per germline (reference sequence). The CDR3 extends over 14 amino acids. The CDR3: CASSPPRGGNEQFF. The CDR3 nucleotides read TGTGCCAGCAGCCCACCTAGAGGGGGCAATGAGCAGTTCTTC.

The chain combines TRBV19 with TRBJ2-1; D could derive from TRBD1 or TRBD2 (5 bases each). V was shortened by 9 bases and J by 6 bases, with 24 bases between the two germline ends. Per germline, CDR1 LNHDA and CDR2 SQIVND (reference sequence). The CDR3 contains 16 residues. The CDR3 reads CARRSKVGGKVNEQFF. In DNA, the CDR3 is TGTGCCAGGAGATCCAAGGTTGGGGGAAAGGTCAATGAGCAGTTCTTC.

This chain joins TRBV2 and TRBJ1-3; the D gene is possibly TRBD1 (5 bases). CDR3 length: 17 amino acids. Germline-derived CDR1 and CDR2 are SNHLY and FYNNEI. V lost 4 bases and J lost 0, with 16 bases in between. CDR3 in DNA: TGTGCCAGCAGTGGGGACCTCAGGGAGAGCTCTGGAAACACCATATATTTT. It codes for CASSGDLRESSGNTIYF.

V usage is TRBV6-5 and J usage is TRBJ2-7; TRBD1 might be the D (6 bases). CDR1 MNHEY and CDR2 SVGAGI come from the germline V gene. Trimming stripped 5 bases from V and 3 bases from J, with 17 bases between. This CDR3 comprises 15 residues. CDR3 DNA: TGTGCCAGCAGTAGCCCTGGGGGCTCTAGCTACGAGCAGTACTTC. It translates to CASSSPGGSSYEQYF.

The gene calls are TRBV29-1 and TRBJ1-1; TRBD1 matches 8 bases. Unmatched junction bases numbered 11, after V lost 6 bases and J lost 5 bases. Germline V CDR1 and CDR2: SQVTM, ANQGSEA. This CDR3 contains 14 residues. The CDR3 protein is CSVRDQGARTEAFF. The CDR3 DNA reads as TGCAGCGTCCGGGACCAGGGGGCACGGACTGAAGCTTTCTTT.

The gene calls are TRBV3-1 (or the pseudogene TRBV3-2) and TRBJ2-7; 9 nucleotides match TRBD2. The CDR3 runs 16 residues. J gave up 2 bases and V 5 bases, and 10 bases lay outside the gene matches. Looked up from germline, CDR1 is LGHDT and CDR2 is YNNKEL (reference sequence). As DNA, the CDR3 is TGTGCCAGCAGCTTTAGGCCAGCGGGGGGTACCTACGAGCAGTACTTC. This codes for CASSFRPAGGTYEQYF.

The genes are TRBV7-9 and TRBJ2-7; D gene ambiguous. The CDR3 is 12 residues long. Germline CDR1 is SEHNR and CDR2 is FQNEAQ (reference sequence). V gave up 5 bases and J gave up 3 bases, with 8 bases separating them. As DNA, the CDR3 is TGTGCCAGCAGCGAACAGCACTACGAGCAGTACTTC. Its protein is CASSEQHYEQYF.

The rearrangement links TRBV4-1 to TRBJ2-4; D perhaps matches TRBD1 (6 bases). The length of the CDR3 is 15 residues. Germline CDR1 and CDR2: MGHRA and YSYEKL. Between the trimmed V and J ends, which lost 1 base and 4 bases, there was a span of 11 bases. The CDR3: CASSQAVGQKNIQYF. CDR3 DNA sequence: TGCGCCAGCAGCCAAGCCGTCGGACAGAAAAACATTCAGTACTTC.

The genes are TRBV6-5 and TRBJ1-2, with a weak D call TRBD1 (5 bases). The CDR3 sequence is 15 residues long. Trimming shortened V by 0 bases and J by 13 bases, and 21 bases separated the two germline ends. CDR1 is MNHEY and CDR2 is SVGAGI in the germline V gene. For the CDR3, the DNA is TGTGCCAGCAGTTACTCGTTAGGGGCCCGAGGCAGTATCACCTTC. Amino acids: CASSYSLGARGSITF.

This chain connects TRBV15 to TRBJ1-5; D remains unclear. The CDR3 has 15 amino acids. Trimming stripped 0 bases from V and 0 bases from J, with 6 bases between. CDR1 LNHNV and CDR2 YYDKDF come from the germline V gene (reference sequence). The CDR3 sequence is CATSRDGRSNQPQHF. Here the CDR3 DNA reads TGTGCCACCAGCAGAGATGGTCGTAGCAATCAGCCCCAGCATTTT. The whole variable domain, filled in from reference TRBV15 and TRBJ1-5, reads DAMVIQNPRYQVTQFGKPVTLSCSQTLNHNVMYWYQQKSSQAPKLLFHYYDKDFNNEADTPDNFQSRRPNTSFCFLDIRSPGLGDTAMYLCATSRDGRSNQPQHFGDGTRLSIL.

J is TRBJ2-7 and V is TRBV6-2 or TRBV6-3, with 12 bases lining up with TRBD2. Germline CDR1 MNHEY, CDR2 SVGEGT. With V trimmed by 6 bases and J by 5 bases, 11 bases remained unmatched. There are 16 residues in the CDR3. CDR3 in DNA: TGTGCCAGCAGCCTTTCTAGCGGGGGGGCCCGGGACGAGCAGTACTTC. Its protein product is CASSLSSGGARDEQYF.